The clone carrying this T cell receptor beta chain turned up a few times. The antigen is undetermined. Then a second PCR, running about 7 to 11 cycles, was carried out with a sample-barcoded 5' primer and a J-beta primer mix. Using its own MiXCR run on the 5' RACE reads, TCRdb lists one record per CDR3 protein. The table includes 1,500,000 or so distinct CDR3 sequences, approximately 42% detected once. The CDR3 has 15 residues. The V and J ends lost 6 bases and 6 bases respectively, with 22 bases between them. Germline-derived CDR1 and CDR2 are DFQATT and SNEGSKA (reference sequence). The sample originates from a study of blood T cells in healthy people across ages. Overall study: In model experiments, template switching was able to capture about one barcoded beta molecule for every two T cells that were present. Findings and limits, study-wide: TCR beta diversity tracked closely with naive T cell percentage. PBMCs were not sorted, which prevented a conclusive comparison of naive versus antigen-experienced cells.

The sequenced sample consisted of blood. This chain uses TRBV20-1 with TRBJ2-3, with unresolved D. The TCR comes from a woman between 18 and 29 years old in good health. The CDR3 DNA reads as TGCAGTGCCCCGGACGGAATGACGATCACGGATACGCAGTATTTT. Its protein is CSAPDGMTITDTQYF.